The rows below give T cell receptor beta chains drawn from one sample of a study of blood T cell repertoires in COVID-19. The protocol was immunoSEQ multiplex PCR, while the TCRdb copy is restricted to in-frame clones and leaves out a portion. The sample includes 120,000 to 150,000 clones, about 90% seen only once; the top ten take about 37%. Source material: peripheral blood. These receptors came from a man over 45 who had recovered from COVID-19. Both conserved end residues are part of each CDR3. A D gene is named only where the DNA matches it firmly. The size of a clone is reported for some rows only, either as once, few or many, or as a class for expanded clones.

TRBJ2-5	TRBV9	-	-	CASSVEGGEQETQYF	TGTGCCAGCAGCGTAGAAGGGGGTGAACAAGAGACCCAGTACTTC
TRBJ2-1	TRBV2	-	TRBD1	CASRTGTGSFNEQFF	TGTGCCAGCAGGACCGGGACAGGCTCCTTCAATGAGCAGTTCTTC
TRBJ2-1	TRBV19	once	TRBD2	CASSMLGGGSYNEQFF	TGTGCCAGTAGTATGTTGGGGGGGGGCTCCTACAATGAGCAGTTCTTC
TRBJ2-3	TRBV4-3	-	-	CASSPSQPGTQYF	TGCGCCAGCAGCCCCTCCCAGCCAGGTACGCAGTATTTT
TRBJ2-7	TRBV7-9	-	-	CASSLAPAYEQYF	TGTGCCAGCAGCTTAGCCCCAGCCTACGAGCAGTACTTC
TRBJ1-6	TRBV27	-	TRBD1	CASSRTGPPDYNSPLHF	TGTGCCAGCAGTCGGACAGGGCCGCCGGACTATAATTCACCCCTCCACTTT
TRBJ1-1	TRBV3-1/TRBV3-2	-	TRBD1	CASSLNLGQGSEAFF	TGTGCCAGCAGCCTCAATCTAGGACAGGGTTCTGAAGCTTTCTTT
TRBJ2-1	TRBV19	-	TRBD2	CASKGLGNEQFF	TGTGCCAGTAAGGGACTAGGGAATGAGCAGTTCTTC
TRBJ2-7	TRBV4-3	-	TRBD2	CASSQRVPWLAGLYEQYF	TGCGCCAGCAGCCAAAGGGTTCCCTGGTTAGCGGGTTTATACGAGCAGTACTTC
TRBJ1-1	TRBV12-3/TRBV12-4	-	-	CASSVSRNTEAFF	TGTGCCAGCAGCGTCTCCAGGAACACTGAAGCTTTCTTT
TRBJ2-3	TRBV5-6	-	-	CASSWALSPFSTDTQYF	TGTGCCAGCAGCTGGGCCCTATCTCCCTTTAGCACAGATACGCAGTATTTT
TRBJ1-2	TRBV7-2	-	TRBD1	CASSPDRGGYGYTF	TGTGCCAGCAGCCCAGACAGGGGCGGCTATGGCTACACCTTC
TRBJ1-5	TRBV5-1	-	-	CASREDSNQPQHF	TGCGCCTCAAGGGAGGATAGCAATCAGCCCCAGCATTTT
TRBJ2-6	TRBV9	-	-	CASSARVEGLSGANVLTF	TGTGCCAGCAGCGCCAGGGTAGAAGGCCTCTCTGGGGCCAACGTCCTGACTTTC
TRBJ2-2	TRBV18	-	TRBD1	CASSPIRTGVNTGELFF	TGTGCCAGCTCACCGATCCGGACAGGGGTGAACACCGGGGAGCTGTTTTTT
TRBJ2-6	TRBV5-1	few	TRBD1	CASSLDAGGASGANVLTF	TGCGCCAGCAGCTTGGATGCAGGGGGCGCTTCTGGGGCCAACGTCCTGACTTTC
TRBJ2-3	TRBV14	-	TRBD1	CASSLNQGVMTDTQYF	TGTGCCAGCAGCTTAAACCAGGGGGTGATGACAGATACGCAGTATTTT
TRBJ1-2	TRBV27	-	TRBD1	CASSSPSGGAPGYTF	TGTGCCAGCAGCAGTCCCTCAGGGGGCGCCCCCGGCTACACCTTC
TRBJ1-1	TRBV6-2/TRBV6-3	-	-	CASSYPSGQQNTEAFF	TGTGCCAGCAGTTACCCCTCCGGACAGCAGAACACTGAAGCTTTCTTT
TRBJ2-2	TRBV19	-	-	CASSMEASRYSGELFF	TGTGCCAGTAGTATGGAGGCTAGTCGGTATAGCGGGGAGCTGTTTTTT
TRBJ1-3	TRBV7-9	-	-	CASGREGIGNTIYF	TGTGCCAGCGGCAGGGAGGGGATTGGAAACACCATATATTTT
TRBJ1-1	TRBV28	-	TRBD1	CASSLWPGQGAEAFF	TGTGCCAGCAGTTTATGGCCGGGGCAGGGGGCTGAAGCTTTCTTT
TRBJ1-2	TRBV11-2	-	TRBD1	CASSLIRQGAVPF	TGTGCCAGCAGCTTAATCCGACAGGGGGCCGTGCCCTTC
TRBJ2-7	TRBV4-3	-	TRBD2	CASSQVSGGADEQYF	TGCGCCAGCAGCCAAGTCAGCGGGGGGGCCGACGAGCAGTACTTC